These T cell receptor beta chains were read from a single sample in a study of cytomegalovirus exposure and HLA in healthy donors. Clones were read by immunoSEQ multiplex PCR, and TCRdb kept only the in-frame ones, dropping some. This table holds 110,000 or so clones, about 91% found once. Sequencing was performed on PBMCs. Source of these receptors: a man younger than 30 in good health and CMV-seronegative. The CDR3 runs from the conserved cysteine through the conserved F or W. Each record gives: clone size, V gene, J gene, CDR3 protein. Rows may omit the clone size; those that give it use once, few, many or a size class.

>-|TRBV15|TRBJ2-1
CATSRTGVTYNEQFF
>-|TRBV11-2|TRBJ1-1
CASSSDSHTEAFF
>-|TRBV7-9|TRBJ1-5
CASSLDRGNQPQHF
>-|TRBV29-1|TRBJ1-3
CSVESAKGGDTIYF
>-|TRBV27|TRBJ2-1
CASSFEPGLQQFF
>few|TRBV7-9|TRBJ2-7
CASSLPQPSYEQYF
>-|TRBV6-1|TRBJ2-5
CASSDYGSGETQYF
>-|TRBV6-5|TRBJ1-3
CASSRGELNTIYF
>-|TRBV2|TRBJ2-2
CASTPAGRDTGELFF
>-|TRBV4-3|TRBJ2-5
CASSQDRETGTGETQYF
>-|TRBV5-1|TRBJ2-5
CASSLIGTSVEETQYF
>once|TRBV28|TRBJ1-1
CASSFPTGEMNTEAFF
>-|TRBV14|TRBJ1-1
CASSAFLGGNTEAFF
>-|TRBV29-1|TRBJ2-7
CSVTGTGHYEQYF
>-|TRBV28|TRBJ1-1
CASSLRWGEYTEAFF
>-|TRBV7-9|TRBJ2-5
CASSARQGQETQYF
>-|TRBV7-8|TRBJ1-1
CASSLDAGLNTEAFF